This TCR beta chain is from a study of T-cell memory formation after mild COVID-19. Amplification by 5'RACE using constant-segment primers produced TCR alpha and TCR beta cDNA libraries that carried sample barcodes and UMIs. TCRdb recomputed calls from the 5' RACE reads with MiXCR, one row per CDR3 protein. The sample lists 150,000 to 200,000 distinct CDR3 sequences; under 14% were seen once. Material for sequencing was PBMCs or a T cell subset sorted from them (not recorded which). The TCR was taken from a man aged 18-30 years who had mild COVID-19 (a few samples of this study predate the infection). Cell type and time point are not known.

CDR3 in amino acids: CASSKAPSSNEQFF. CDR3 sequence (DNA): TGTGCCAGCAGCAAAGCCCCTAGCAGCAATGAGCAGTTCTTC. V is TRBV7-3 and J is TRBJ2-1; D may be TRBD2 (5 bases). This CDR3 is 14 amino acids long. Germline V gives CDR1 SGHTA, CDR2 FQGTGA. With 5 bases removed from V and 6 bases from J, the gap between germline ends came to 14 bases.